A selection of T cell receptor beta chains follows, all from one sample in a study of post-analysis software for immune sequencing data. TCRdb re-called the PCR reads through MiXCR, storing one row per CDR3 protein. The repertoire has 600,000 to 750,000 distinct CDR3 sequences, approximately 60% of them found once; the top ten carry 10% to 12%. The sequenced sample consisted of blood. The receptor source for this set is a girl aged 2-10 years with multiple sclerosis. Each CDR3 is given without its conserved first and last residue.

v_call cdr3_aa
TRBV6-2/TRBV6-3 ASSYSARLMNTEAF
TRBV6-1 ASSRGQGVETQY
TRBV20-1 SARSRDTYEQY
TRBV25-1 ASSEMGGGHNEQF
TRBV20-1 SAWHSDQETQY
TRBV4-2 ASSQIEDVLT
TRBV7-8 ASSQRDRDGAEQY
TRBV12-3/TRBV12-4 ASSSTSGVGQETQY
TRBV5-6 ASSTNRYNEQF
TRBV2 ASSPQGVGAF
TRBV12-5 ASGLVRIRGLETQY
TRBV27 ASSSRTAFYEQY
TRBV6-5 ASSYLATGRRNEQF
TRBV6-2/TRBV6-3 ASRPTLTGFEY
TRBV27 ASSEGQGGSPLH
TRBV5-4 ASSLGSSGVDTQY
TRBV5-1 ASSRSPDFGYT
TRBV7-2 ASSLAFQGGPDTQY
TRBV29-1 SAYPSRDRGMYGYT
TRBV27 ASSRTLTGVQPQH
TRBV20-1 SAEADRGVQETQY
TRBV2 ASPGQGLDEQF
TRBV6-5 ASTLRTSGRETQY
TRBV12-3/TRBV12-4 ASRWGNTEAF
TRBV5-1 ASSLEQVVNEQY
TRBV4-1 ASSHPARGSEAF
TRBV2 ASSELAGDYEQY
TRBV29-1 SVEDLREGYNEQF
TRBV14 ASRLSGGAKNIQY
TRBV7-2 ASSSSPGLAGGYNEQF
TRBV7-6 ASSLNRGDTQY
TRBV12-3/TRBV12-4 ASSLYTNTEAF
TRBV29-1 SVEAPFSGGDYEQF
TRBV29-1 SVEDRVSDGYT
TRBV6-6 ASSRPGVSNEQF
TRBV20-1 SARRSGTRFREQF
TRBV5-1 ASSPNRGLGTEAF
TRBV11-2 ASSPFRGQNEQY
TRBV7-2 ASSPGLAATETQY
TRBV4-1 ASSQVGSGRGNEQF
TRBV6-1 ASSDREAAYNEQF
TRBV20-1 SARDAQGGTDLDQPQH
TRBV12-3/TRBV12-4 ASSLGAGGPYEQY
TRBV5-5 ASSLGHSLPAF
TRBV5-6 ASSFLRGLEAF
TRBV28 ATGLQETQY
TRBV21-1 ASSKVGRELEETQY
TRBV7-2 ASSPTNQPQH
TRBV29-1 SVEGSRGAHRGDTQY
TRBV12-3/TRBV12-4 ASSTRDRGPGGYT
TRBV10-3 AISESSGLNGYT
TRBV5-1 ASTPGLAGPTDTQY